The next 31 T cell receptor beta chains were all read from a single sample in a study of multiple sclerosis patients with progressive multifocal leukoencephalopathy. Time point: time of PML onset. The data were produced by immunoSEQ multiplex PCR, yet TCRdb's version contains in-frame clones alone and is incomplete. The sample has some 31,000 clones; about 90% are singletons. Sequenced material: PBMCs, taken from a patient treated with natalizumab. The receptors were sampled from a human donor with progressive multifocal leukoencephalopathy.

In this sample, this clone turned up once. The CDR3 DNA follows: TGCAGCGTCGGAGGGGTGACAGATACGCAGTATTTT. Encoded protein: CSVGGVTDTQYF. The chain employs TRBV29-1 and TRBJ2-3; perhaps TRBD2 as D (6 bases). Deletions cut 6 bases from V and 3 bases from J, with 10 bases between. The germline CDR1 and CDR2 sequences are SQVTM and ANQGSEA. The CDR3 is 12 residues long.

V and J are TRBV30 and TRBJ2-7; tentative D call: TRBD1 (6 bases). The CDR3 totals 14 residues. With 0 bases removed from V and 3 bases from J, the gap between germline ends came to 12 bases. CDR1 and CDR2 from the germline V gene are GTSNPN and SVGIG (reference sequence). The chain's CDR3 is CAWSVGTGLYEQYF. The CDR3 DNA reads as TGTGCCTGGAGTGTAGGAACAGGGCTCTACGAGCAGTACTTC.

The chain carries TRBV7-2 and TRBJ2-1; 10 nucleotides agree with TRBD2. This CDR3 is 15 amino acids long. The V gene's germline CDR1 is SGHTA and CDR2 FQGNSA. Trimming cost V 5 bases and J 2 bases; bases outside gene matches: 3. The CDR3 region has the DNA TGTGCCAGCAGCCACGGGACTAGCGCCTACAATGAGCAGTTCTTC. It translates to CASSHGTSAYNEQFF.

This sequence joins TRBV19 and TRBJ1-1; no clear D gene. In germline, CDR1 is LNHDA, CDR2 SQIVND (reference sequence). This CDR3 is built from 12 residues. Trimming took off 5 bases at V and 7 bases at J, with 11 bases between the two ends. In nucleotides, the CDR3 is TGTGCCAGTAGTCACCTGGCAGTTGAAGCTTTCTTT. Translating it yields CASSHLAVEAFF.

The CDR3 region has the DNA TGTGCTAGTGGGGAGCGCGGAACAGATACGCAGTATTTT. Its protein is CASGERGTDTQYF. V and J are TRBV12-5 and TRBJ2-3, with D uncertain. V shed 6 bases and J shed 3 bases, with 10 bases lying between them. The CDR3 is 13 residues long. Germline V gene sequence: CDR1 LGHNT, CDR2 FRNRAP.

J is TRBJ2-7 and V is TRBV5-1; 9 nucleotides match TRBD2. The V segment lost 0 bases and the J segment 6 bases; nucleotides outside the gene matches: 10. Germline V gives CDR1 SGHRS, CDR2 YFSETQ. The CDR3 has 16 residues. The CDR3 region is CASSLDSLAGASEQYF. The CDR3 coding sequence is TGCGCCAGCAGCTTGGATAGCTTAGCGGGAGCTTCCGAGCAGTACTTC.

The gene calls are TRBV5-1 and TRBJ1-4, with D possibly TRBD1 on 5 matching bases. The length of the CDR3 is 14 residues. Trimming took 4 bases from V and 7 from J, leaving 14 bases between them. Germline V gene data show CDR1 as SGHRS and CDR2 as YFSETQ. CDR3 amino acids: CASSLQGGVEKLFF. In nucleotides, the CDR3 is TGCGCCAGCAGCCTTCAGGGAGGGGTTGAAAAACTGTTTTTT.

V is TRBV11-2 and J is TRBJ1-3; D gene uncertain. Germline values: CDR1 SGHAT, CDR2 FQNNGV. V was clipped by 3 bases and J by 0 bases, with 0 bases between them. The CDR3 spans 12 residues. CDR3 amino acids: CASSFSGNTIYF. As DNA, the CDR3 is TGTGCCAGCAGCTTCTCTGGAAACACCATATATTTT.

CDR3 residues: CASSGNLGETQYF. CDR3 bases: TGCGCCAGCAGCGGGAATCTGGGAGAGACCCAGTACTTC. The chain carries TRBV5-1 and TRBJ2-5; unclear D gene. The germline V gene encodes CDR1 SGHRS and CDR2 YFSETQ. There are 13 residues in the CDR3. V lost 4 bases to trimming and J lost 4 bases, with 11 bases between them.

CDR3 sequence reads: CASSLSRGSYYEQYF. The CDR3 nucleotides read TGTGCCAGCAGCCTTAGTCGGGGGTCCTACTACGAGCAGTACTTC. This sequence joins TRBV11-1 and TRBJ2-7; D is possibly TRBD2 (6 bases). The length of the CDR3 is 15 residues. Trimming cost V 5 bases and J 3 bases, with 17 bases left between them. Germline values: CDR1 SGHAT, CDR2 FQDESV (reference sequence). The whole variable domain, filled in from reference TRBV11-1 and TRBJ2-7, reads EAEVAQSPRYKITEKSQAVAFWCDPISGHATLYWYRQILGQGPELLVQFQDESVVDDSQLPKDRFSAERLKGVDSTLKIQPAELGDSAMYLCASSLSRGSYYEQYFGPGTRLTVT.

This chain links TRBV6-6 with TRBJ2-2; D gene ambiguous. The CDR3 has 13 amino acids. The V gene's germline CDR1 is MNHNY and CDR2 SVGAGI (reference sequence). Trimming left V 0 bases short and J 9 bases short, with 8 bases between. CDR3 nucleotides: TGTGCCAGCAGTTACTCGAGTTTCCGGGAGCTGTTTTTT. It yields the protein CASSYSSFRELFF.

This clone was seen a single time. The gene calls are TRBV7-8 and TRBJ1-6; 9 bases are shared with TRBD1. With V trimmed by 4 bases and J by 13 bases, 11 bases remained unmatched. CDR3 length equals 15 residues. The germline V gene encodes CDR1 SGHVS and CDR2 FQNEAQ. CDR3 coding DNA: TGTGCCAGCAGCTACAGTCCCGGGACAGGGATTCCCCTCCACTTT. Protein product: CASSYSPGTGIPLHF.

The chain joins TRBV11-3 to TRBJ2-2; 7 positions agree with TRBD1. J lost 5 bases, V lost 5 bases, and 8 bases had no gene match. The CDR3 covers 15 residues. CDR1 and CDR2 from the germline V gene are SGHNT and YENEEA. The CDR3, as DNA: TGTGCCAGCAGCCTTGGGGACAGATCGACCGGGGAGCTGTTTTTT. Its protein is CASSLGDRSTGELFF.

CDR3 amino acids: CASSSGRVYNEQFF. The CDR3 nucleotides are TGTGCCAGTAGCAGCGGGAGGGTTTACAATGAGCAGTTCTTC. The chain is built from TRBV19 and TRBJ2-1; 10 bases line up with TRBD2. V dropped 6 bases and J dropped 4; count of bases not matched to a gene: 3. The CDR3 is 14 amino acids. CDR1 and CDR2 (germline): LNHDA, SQIVND (reference sequence).

The J gene is TRBJ2-3, the V gene TRBV4-3; TRBD1 or TRBD2 may be the D gene (6 bases each). V shed 0 bases and J shed 0 bases, with 16 bases lying between them. Looked up from germline, CDR1 is LGHNA and CDR2 is YSLEER. The CDR3 extends over 18 amino acids. This CDR3 is CASSQDSFGGGSTDTQYF. CDR3 coding DNA: TGCGCCAGCAGCCAAGATTCATTCGGGGGCGGAAGCACAGATACGCAGTATTTT.

The gene calls are TRBV11-2 and TRBJ2-2, with 8 bases identical to TRBD1. Germline CDR1 and CDR2: SGHAT and FQNNGV. The CDR3 runs 17 residues. V gave up 3 bases and J gave up 2 bases; unmatched junction bases: 8. The CDR3 loop is CASSFLSGTGNTGELFF. The DNA for the CDR3 is TGTGCCAGCAGCTTCCTTTCCGGGACAGGAAACACCGGGGAGCTGTTTTTT.

CDR3: CASMRATGADTQYF. DNA of the CDR3: TGTGCCAGCATGCGAGCTACAGGGGCAGATACGCAGTATTTT. The chain couples TRBV2 to TRBJ2-3; 7 nucleotides align to TRBD1. V lost 7 bases to trimming and J lost 4 bases; unmatched junction nucleotides: 8. The CDR3 covers 14 residues. The germline gives CDR1 SNHLY, CDR2 FYNNEI.

The CDR3, as DNA: TGTGCCAGCAGTAGGGACACCCTTTACGGTGGCTACACCTTC. The encoded protein is CASSRDTLYGGYTF. The chain uses TRBV6-1 and TRBJ1-2, with D tentatively TRBD1 (6 bases). The CDR3 loop spans 14 amino acids. Germline CDR1 is MNHNS and CDR2 is SASEGT. Between the trimmed V and J ends, which lost 5 bases and 7 bases, there was a span of 17 bases.

This chain connects TRBV11-2 to TRBJ2-5; 11 bases match TRBD1. Matching the DNA end better, TRBJ2-7 makes the J call doubtful. CDR1 SGHAT and CDR2 FQNNGV come from the germline V gene. This CDR3 region has 15 residues. CDR3 amino acids: CASSRGQGALYEQYF. Here the CDR3 DNA reads TGTGCCAGCAGCCGAGGACAGGGGGCCCTTTACGAGCAGTACTTC.

This chain uses TRBV10-2 with TRBJ2-5; D possibly corresponds to TRBD1 (5 bases). The end of the DNA fits TRBJ2-7 better, so the J call may be wrong. The CDR3 consists of 14 residues. CDR1 WSHSY and CDR2 SAAADI come from the germline V gene. The CDR3 sequence: CASSVGQGPYEQYF. The DNA for the CDR3 is TGCGCCAGCAGTGTTGGGCAGGGTCCCTACGAGCAGTACTTC.

The chain uses TRBV6-5 and TRBJ2-7; D uncertain. V dropped 5 bases and J dropped 4 bases, with 3 bases sitting between them. The CDR3 is 10 amino acids. CDR1 is MNHEY and CDR2 is SVGAGI in the germline V gene. DNA for the CDR3: TGTGCCAGCAGTGAATACGAGCAGTACTTC. This translates into CASSEYEQYF.

This clone has just a few counts. The chain couples TRBV6-6 to TRBJ1-4; a possible D gene is TRBD1 (5 bases). V shed 6 bases and J shed 4 bases, with 15 bases lying between them. Per the germline V gene, CDR1 is MNHNY and CDR2 is SVGAGI (reference sequence). CDR3 length equals 15 residues. In DNA, the CDR3 is TGTGCCAGCAGCCTGGCCGGCGGGGGTAATGAAAAACTGTTTTTT. The encoded protein is CASSLAGGGNEKLFF.

V gene TRBV5-6 combines with J gene TRBJ1-5, with 10 bases lining up with TRBD1. Germline CDR1 reads SGHDT; CDR2 reads YYEEEE. Trimming removed 1 base from V and 7 bases from J; junction bases left unmatched: 8. This CDR3 comprises 16 residues. CDR3 DNA: TGTGCCAGCAGCTTGAGTGGGACAGGGGATATCCAGCCCCAGCATTTT. It encodes CASSLSGTGDIQPQHF.

This chain joins TRBV7-2 and TRBJ2-2, with D maybe TRBD2 (6 bases). Between the trimmed V and J ends, which lost 2 bases and 3 bases, there was a span of 16 bases. The CDR3 totals 17 residues. CDR1 and CDR2 from the germline V gene are SGHTA and FQGNSA. CDR3 coding DNA: TGTGCCAGCAGCTTACTTAGCCGCGGGGAGTACACCGGGGAGCTGTTTTTT. Residues: CASSLLSRGEYTGELFF.

The rearrangement joins TRBV28 to TRBJ2-7; D is possibly TRBD1 or TRBD2 (5 bases each). V lost 7 bases and J 2 bases, leaving 15 bases between the germline ends. CDR1 and CDR2 (germline): MDHEN, SYDVKM. The CDR3 length is 14 residues. In DNA, the CDR3 is TGTGCCAGCACCAACCGGGACCCGCCCTACGAGCAGTACTTC. Its protein is CASTNRDPPYEQYF.

The chain combines TRBV4-1 with TRBJ2-1, with 10 positions matching TRBD1. CDR3 length: 17 residues. The germline gives CDR1 MGHRA, CDR2 YSYEKL. Trimming at V came to 3 bases and at J to 5 bases, leaving 10 bases not matched to a gene. CDR3 in DNA: TGCGCCAGCAGCCATCCCAAAACCGGGACAGGGGACAATGAGCAGTTCTTC. It yields the protein CASSHPKTGTGDNEQFF.

The chain combines TRBV19 with TRBJ1-5; D remains ambiguous. Germline V gene lookup returns CDR1 LNHDA and CDR2 SQIVND (reference sequence). The CDR3 is 14 residues long. With 5 bases removed from V and 6 bases from J, the gap between germline ends came to 14 bases. The CDR3 sequence: CASSPPLGFQPQHF. CDR3 nucleotide sequence: TGTGCCAGTAGTCCCCCACTGGGTTTTCAGCCCCAGCATTTT.

A single count supports this clone. This rearrangement joins TRBV7-7 to TRBJ2-1; D is unclear. Germline V lookup: CDR1 SSHAT, CDR2 FNYEAQ (reference sequence). The CDR3 runs to 13 residues. V was cut by 5 bases and J by 8 bases, with 13 bases left in between. The DNA of the CDR3 is TGTGCCAGCAGCCTGGCACTCAGCCATGAGCAGTTCTTC. Translation: CASSLALSHEQFF. Full variable domain (outside the CDR3, taken from reference TRBV7-7 and TRBJ2-1): GAGVSQSPRYKVTKRGQDVTLRCDPISSHATLYWYQQALGQGPEFLTYFNYEAQPDKSGLPSDRFSAERPEGSISTLTIQRTEQRDSAMYRCASSLALSHEQFFGPGTRLTVL.

This clone showed up just a few times. The J gene is TRBJ2-7, the V gene TRBV9; D might be TRBD1 (6 bases). Trimming shortened V by 4 bases and J by 1 base, and 12 bases separated the two germline ends. CDR3 length: 14 amino acids. Germline V gene data show CDR1 as SGDLS and CDR2 as YYNGEE. The CDR3: CASSSHGTSYEQYF. The CDR3 DNA reads as TGTGCCAGCAGCTCACACGGGACATCCTACGAGCAGTACTTC.

CDR3 protein: CASSATGGWEKLFF. The DNA for the CDR3 is TGTGCCAGCAGTGCGACAGGGGGCTGGGAAAAACTGTTTTTT. The chain joins TRBV25-1 to TRBJ1-4, with 10 bases identical to TRBD1. V lost 4 bases to trimming and J lost 8 bases; unmatched junction nucleotides: 4. CDR3 length: 14 amino acids. Germline V CDR1 and CDR2: MGHDK, SYGVNS.

This clone was found once. This chain uses TRBV30 with TRBJ2-3, with TRBD2 as a possible D gene (5 bases). V was trimmed by 3 bases and J by 3 bases, leaving 16 bases between them. CDR1 GTSNPN and CDR2 SVGIG come from the germline V gene (reference sequence). This CDR3 spans 15 amino acids. This CDR3 reads CAWSLTARGTDTQYF. CDR3 DNA: TGTGCCTGGAGCCTTACGGCCCGAGGGACAGATACGCAGTATTTT.